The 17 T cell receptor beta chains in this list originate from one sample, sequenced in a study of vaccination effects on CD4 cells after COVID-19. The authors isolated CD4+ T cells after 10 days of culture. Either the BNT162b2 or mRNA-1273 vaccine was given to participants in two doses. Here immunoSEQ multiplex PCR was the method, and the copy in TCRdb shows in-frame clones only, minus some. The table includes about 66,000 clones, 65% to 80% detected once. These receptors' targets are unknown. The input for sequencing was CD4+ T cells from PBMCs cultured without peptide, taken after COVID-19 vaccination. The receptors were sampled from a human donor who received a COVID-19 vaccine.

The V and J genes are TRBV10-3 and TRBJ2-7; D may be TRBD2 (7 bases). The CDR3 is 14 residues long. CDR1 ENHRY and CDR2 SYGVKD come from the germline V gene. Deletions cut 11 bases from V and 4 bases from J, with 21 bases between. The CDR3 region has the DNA TGTGCCCCCCCCGCGCGGCGGGGGCGTTACGAGCAGTACGTC. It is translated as CAPPARRGRYEQYV.

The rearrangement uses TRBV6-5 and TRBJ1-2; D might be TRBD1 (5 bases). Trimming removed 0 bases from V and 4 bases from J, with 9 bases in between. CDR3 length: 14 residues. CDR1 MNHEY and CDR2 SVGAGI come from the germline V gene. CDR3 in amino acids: CASSYSSGGYGYTF. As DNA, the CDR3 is TGTGCCAGCAGTTACTCGTCGGGGGGCTATGGCTACACCTTC.

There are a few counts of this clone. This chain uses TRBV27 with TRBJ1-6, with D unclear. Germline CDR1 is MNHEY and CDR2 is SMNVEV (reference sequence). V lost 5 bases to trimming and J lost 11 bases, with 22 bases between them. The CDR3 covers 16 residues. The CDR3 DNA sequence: TGTGCCAGCAGTCTAGGACCGCTAGGTGGGTTGGCACCCCTCCACTTT. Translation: CASSLGPLGGLAPLHF.

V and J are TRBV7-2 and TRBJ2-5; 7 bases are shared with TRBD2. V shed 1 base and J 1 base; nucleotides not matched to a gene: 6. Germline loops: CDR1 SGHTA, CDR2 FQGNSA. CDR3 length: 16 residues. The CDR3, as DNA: TGTGCCAGCAGCTTAGGGACTAGTCACCCCCAAGAGACCCAGTACTTC. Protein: CASSLGTSHPQETQYF.

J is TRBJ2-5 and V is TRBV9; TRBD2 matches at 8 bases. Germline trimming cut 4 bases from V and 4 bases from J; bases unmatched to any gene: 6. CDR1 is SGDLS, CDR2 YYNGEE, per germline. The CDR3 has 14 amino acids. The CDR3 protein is CASSITSGGETQYF. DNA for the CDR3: TGTGCCAGCAGCATAACTAGCGGAGGAGAGACCCAGTACTTC. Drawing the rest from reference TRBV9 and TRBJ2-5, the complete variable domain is DSGVTQTPKHLITATGQRVTLRCSPRSGDLSVYWYQQSLDQGLQFLIQYYNGEERAKGNILERFSAQQFPDLHSELNLSSLELGDSALYFCASSITSGGETQYFGPGTRLLVL.

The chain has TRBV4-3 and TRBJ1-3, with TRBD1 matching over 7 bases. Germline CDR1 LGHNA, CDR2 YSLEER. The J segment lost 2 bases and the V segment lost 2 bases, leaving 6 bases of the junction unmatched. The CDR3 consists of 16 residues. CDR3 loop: CASSQHTGETGNTIYF. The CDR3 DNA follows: TGCGCCAGCAGCCAACATACAGGGGAAACTGGAAACACCATATATTTT.

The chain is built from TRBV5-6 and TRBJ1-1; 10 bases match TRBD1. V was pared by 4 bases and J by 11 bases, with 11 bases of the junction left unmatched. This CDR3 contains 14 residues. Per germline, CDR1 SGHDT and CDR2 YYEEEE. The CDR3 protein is CASSAFTGQGLAFF. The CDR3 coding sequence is TGTGCCAGCAGCGCGTTTACGGGACAGGGGCTTGCTTTCTTT.

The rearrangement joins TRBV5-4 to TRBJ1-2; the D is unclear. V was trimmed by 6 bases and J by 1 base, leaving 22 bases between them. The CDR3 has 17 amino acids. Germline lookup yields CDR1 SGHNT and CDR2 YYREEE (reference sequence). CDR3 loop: CASTLNLNMQNNYGYTF. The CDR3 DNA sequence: TGTGCCAGCACCTTAAACTTAAACATGCAGAATAACTATGGCTACACCTTC.

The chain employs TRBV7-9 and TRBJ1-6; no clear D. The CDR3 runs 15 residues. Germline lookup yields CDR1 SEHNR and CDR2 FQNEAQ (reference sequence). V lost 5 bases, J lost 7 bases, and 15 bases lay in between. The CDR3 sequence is CASSAQDLQNSPLHF. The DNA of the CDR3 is TGTGCCAGCAGCGCCCAGGACTTACAAAATTCACCCCTCCACTTT.

The CDR3: CASSLGMGVQPQHF. DNA of the CDR3: TGTGCCAGCAGCCTCGGGATGGGGGTTCAGCCCCAGCATTTT. This rearrangement joins TRBV7-2 to TRBJ1-5; TRBD1 might be the D (5 bases). There are 14 residues in the CDR3. Per germline, CDR1 SGHTA and CDR2 FQGNSA. Trimming pared 5 bases from V and 6 bases from J, leaving 14 bases between.

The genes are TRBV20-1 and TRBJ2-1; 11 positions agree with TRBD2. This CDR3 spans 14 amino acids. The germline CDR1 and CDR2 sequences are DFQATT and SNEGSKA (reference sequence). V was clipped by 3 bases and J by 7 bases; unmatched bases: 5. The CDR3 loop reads CSASSGGARNEQFF. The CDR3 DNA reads TGCAGTGCTAGTAGCGGGGGGGCCAGGAATGAGCAGTTCTTC.

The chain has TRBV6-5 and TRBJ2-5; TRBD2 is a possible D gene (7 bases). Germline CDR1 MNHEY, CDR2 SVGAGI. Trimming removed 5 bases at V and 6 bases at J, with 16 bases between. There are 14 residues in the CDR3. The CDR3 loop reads CASSPPGGAKTQYF. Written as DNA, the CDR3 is TGTGCCAGCAGTCCTCCTGGGGGGGCGAAGACCCAGTACTTC.

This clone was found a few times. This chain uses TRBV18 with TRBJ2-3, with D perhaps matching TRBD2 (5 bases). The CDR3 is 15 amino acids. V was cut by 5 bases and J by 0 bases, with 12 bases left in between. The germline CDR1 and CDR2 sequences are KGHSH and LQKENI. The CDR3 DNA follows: TGTGCCAGCTCAGCGCTAGCCGGTAGCACAGATACGCAGTATTTT. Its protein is CASSALAGSTDTQYF.

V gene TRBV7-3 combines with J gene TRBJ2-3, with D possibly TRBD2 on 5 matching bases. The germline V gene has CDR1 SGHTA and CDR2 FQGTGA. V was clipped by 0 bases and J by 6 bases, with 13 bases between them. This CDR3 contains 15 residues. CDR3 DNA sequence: TGTGCCAGCAGCTTAACCGGGGAACAGTCGGATACGCAGTATTTT. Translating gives CASSLTGEQSDTQYF.

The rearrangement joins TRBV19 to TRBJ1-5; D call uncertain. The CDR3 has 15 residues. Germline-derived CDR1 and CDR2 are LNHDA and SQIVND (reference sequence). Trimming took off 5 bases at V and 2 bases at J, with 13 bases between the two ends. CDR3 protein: CASSLGSLGNQPQHF. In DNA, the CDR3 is TGTGCCAGTAGTCTAGGCTCGCTGGGCAATCAGCCCCAGCATTTT.

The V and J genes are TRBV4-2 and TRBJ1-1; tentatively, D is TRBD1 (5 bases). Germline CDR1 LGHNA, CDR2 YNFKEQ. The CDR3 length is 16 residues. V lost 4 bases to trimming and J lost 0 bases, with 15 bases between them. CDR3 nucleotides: TGTGCCAGCAGCCCCGCTGGGACCTACATGAACACTGAAGCTTTCTTT. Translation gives CASSPAGTYMNTEAFF.

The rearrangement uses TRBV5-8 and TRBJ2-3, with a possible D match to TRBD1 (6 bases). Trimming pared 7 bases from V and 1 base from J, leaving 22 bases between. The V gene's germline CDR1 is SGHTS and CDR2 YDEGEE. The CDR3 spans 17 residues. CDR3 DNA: TGTGCCAGCCCCTCCCAGCCAGGGGATCGACGCACAGATACGCAGTATTTT. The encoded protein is CASPSQPGDRRTDTQYF.